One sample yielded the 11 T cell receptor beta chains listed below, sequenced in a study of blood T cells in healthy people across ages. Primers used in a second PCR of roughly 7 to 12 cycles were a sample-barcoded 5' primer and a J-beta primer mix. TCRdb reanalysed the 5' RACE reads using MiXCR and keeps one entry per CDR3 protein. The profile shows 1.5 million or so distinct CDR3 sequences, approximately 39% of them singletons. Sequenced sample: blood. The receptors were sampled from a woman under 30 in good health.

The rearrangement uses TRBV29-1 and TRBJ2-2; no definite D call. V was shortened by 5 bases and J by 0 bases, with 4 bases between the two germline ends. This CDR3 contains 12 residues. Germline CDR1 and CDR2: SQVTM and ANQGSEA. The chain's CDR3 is CSVCPNTGELFF. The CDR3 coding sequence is TGCAGCGTTTGCCCGAACACCGGGGAGCTGTTTTTT.

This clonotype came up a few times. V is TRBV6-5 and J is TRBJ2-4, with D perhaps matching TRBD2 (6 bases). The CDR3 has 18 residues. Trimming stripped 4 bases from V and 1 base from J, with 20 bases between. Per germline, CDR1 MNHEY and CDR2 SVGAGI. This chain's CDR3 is CASSSAGPGETAKNIQYF. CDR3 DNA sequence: TGTGCCAGCAGTTCCGCGGGTCCGGGGGAAACTGCCAAAAACATTCAGTACTTC.

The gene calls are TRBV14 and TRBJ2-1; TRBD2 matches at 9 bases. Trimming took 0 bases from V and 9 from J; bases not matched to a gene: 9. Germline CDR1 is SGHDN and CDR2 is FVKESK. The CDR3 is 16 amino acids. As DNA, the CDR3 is TGTGCCAGCAGCCAAGAGCGAATAGCGGGGGCGGGTGAGCAGTTCTTC. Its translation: CASSQERIAGAGEQFF.

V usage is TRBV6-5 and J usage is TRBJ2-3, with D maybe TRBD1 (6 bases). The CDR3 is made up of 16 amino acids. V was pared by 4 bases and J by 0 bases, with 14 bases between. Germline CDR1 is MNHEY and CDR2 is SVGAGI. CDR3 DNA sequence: TGTGCCAGCAGTTCACCTACAGGGCACAGCACAGATACGCAGTATTTT. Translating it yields CASSSPTGHSTDTQYF.

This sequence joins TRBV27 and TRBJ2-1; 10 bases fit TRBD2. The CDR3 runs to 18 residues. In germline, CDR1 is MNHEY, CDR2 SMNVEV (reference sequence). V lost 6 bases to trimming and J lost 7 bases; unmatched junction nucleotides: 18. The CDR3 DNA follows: TGTGCCAGCAGGCGACAGGGCTGGCTAGCGGGAGATAAAAATGAGCAGTTCTTC. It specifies CASRRQGWLAGDKNEQFF.

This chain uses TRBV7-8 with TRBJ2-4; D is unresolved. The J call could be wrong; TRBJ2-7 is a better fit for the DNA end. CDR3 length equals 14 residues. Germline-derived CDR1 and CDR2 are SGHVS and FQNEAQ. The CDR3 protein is CASSLQAATYEQYF. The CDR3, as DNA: TGTGCCAGCAGCTTACAAGCAGCCACCTACGAGCAGTACTTC.

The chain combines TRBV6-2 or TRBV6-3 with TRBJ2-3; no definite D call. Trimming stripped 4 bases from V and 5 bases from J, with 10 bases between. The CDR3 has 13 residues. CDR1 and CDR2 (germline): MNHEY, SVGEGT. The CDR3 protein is CASSSYRIDTQYF. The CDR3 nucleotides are TGTGCCAGCAGTTCTTACCGGATAGATACGCAGTATTTT.

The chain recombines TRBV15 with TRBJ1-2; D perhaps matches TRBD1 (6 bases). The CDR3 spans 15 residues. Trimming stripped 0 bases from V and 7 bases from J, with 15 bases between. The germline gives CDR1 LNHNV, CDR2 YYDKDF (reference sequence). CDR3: CATSRDFGGTAGYTF. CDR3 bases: TGTGCCACCAGCAGAGATTTTGGGGGCACGGCTGGCTACACCTTC.

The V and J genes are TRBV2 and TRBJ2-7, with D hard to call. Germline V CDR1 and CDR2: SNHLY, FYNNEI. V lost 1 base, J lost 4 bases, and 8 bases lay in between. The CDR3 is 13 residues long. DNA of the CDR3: TGTGCCAGCAGTGAAGAGGTTAGATACGAGCAGTACTTC. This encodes CASSEEVRYEQYF.

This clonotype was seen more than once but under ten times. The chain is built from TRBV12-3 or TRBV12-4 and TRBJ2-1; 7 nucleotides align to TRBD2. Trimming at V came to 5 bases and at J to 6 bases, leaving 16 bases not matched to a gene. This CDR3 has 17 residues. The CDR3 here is CASSPSLGAGDLNEQFF. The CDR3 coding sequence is TGTGCCAGCAGTCCCTCTCTCGGGGCGGGGGATCTCAATGAGCAGTTCTTC.

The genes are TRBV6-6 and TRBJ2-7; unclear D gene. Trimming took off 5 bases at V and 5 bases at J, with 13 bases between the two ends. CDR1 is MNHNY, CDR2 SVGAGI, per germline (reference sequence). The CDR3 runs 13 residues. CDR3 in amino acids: CASSRPPANEQYF. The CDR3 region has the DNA TGTGCCAGCAGTCGGCCCCCGGCGAACGAGCAGTACTTC.